Presented here are 6 T cell receptor beta chains from one specimen sequenced in a study of T cell repertoires in cytomegalovirus infection. TCRdb itself ran the reads through MiXCR, one entry per CDR3 protein. The sample lists roughly 500,000 distinct CDR3 sequences, around a third seen once, with 15% to 20% in the top ten. These receptors' targets are unknown. Specimen: cultured PBMCs, collected from culture after CMV antigen stimulation. The origin of the receptors is a human donor in good health (CMV status not recorded). Some clones in this sample may be carry-over from other donors' samples.

The V and J genes are TRBV20-1 and TRBJ1-5; 7 bases agree with TRBD1. V gave up 1 base and J gave up 11 bases; unmatched junction bases: 14. This CDR3 spans 15 amino acids. The germline CDR1 and CDR2 sequences are DFQATT and SNEGSKA (reference sequence). CDR3 DNA sequence: TGCAGTGCTAGAGTTCATGGAGGGGGCGGCGAGGCCCAGCATTTT. This encodes CSARVHGGGGEAQHF.

The rearrangement joins TRBV12-3 or TRBV12-4 to TRBJ1-6; D gene unclear. Trimming cost V 3 bases and J 5 bases, with 8 bases left between them. The CDR3 is made up of 14 amino acids. The DNA of the CDR3 is TGTGCCAGCAGTTTCGGGGATAATAATTCACCCCTCCACTTT. This codes for CASSFGDNNSPLHF.

There are a few counts of this clonotype. The gene calls are TRBV20-1 and TRBJ2-7; the match to TRBD2 covers 13 bases. Germline-derived CDR1 and CDR2 are DFQATT and SNEGSKA (reference sequence). This CDR3 spans 14 amino acids. Trimming at V came to 3 bases and at J to 6 bases, leaving 5 bases not matched to a gene. The CDR3 sequence is CSARGTSGTSEQYF. The CDR3 DNA reads as TGCAGTGCTAGGGGGACTAGCGGGACTAGCGAGCAGTACTTC.

This clonotype appeared a few times. The V gene is TRBV12-3 or TRBV12-4, the J gene TRBJ1-2; D call uncertain. The CDR3 has 11 residues. The ends were cut back, 5 bases at V and 8 bases at J, with 9 bases in the middle. This CDR3 reads CASSTLGGYTF. The CDR3 bases are TGTGCCAGCAGTACCTTGGGGGGCTACACCTTC.

The V and J genes are TRBV12-3 or TRBV12-4 and TRBJ1-1, with 7 bases that match TRBD1. This CDR3 has 14 amino acids. Losses at the gene ends were 3 bases for V and 8 bases for J; bases not matched to a gene: 9. CDR3 sequence reads: CASSFLTGQGEAFF. The CDR3 DNA reads as TGTGCCAGCAGTTTTTTGACAGGGCAAGGCGAAGCTTTCTTT.

The J gene is TRBJ2-7, the V gene TRBV28; no clear D gene. Germline-derived CDR1 and CDR2 are MDHEN and SYDVKM. The germline V and J ends were trimmed by 2 bases and 5 bases, with 7 bases remaining between them. The CDR3 is 12 amino acids. Written as DNA, the CDR3 is TGTGCCAGCAGTTTAACCCTGAACGAGCAGTACTTC. Protein sequence: CASSLTLNEQYF.